A selection of T cell receptor beta chains follows, all from one sample in a study of blood T cell repertoires in COVID-19. The table came from immunoSEQ multiplex PCR; TCRdb's copy has only in-frame clones and leaves some out. The table includes 95,000 or so clones, 86% detected once. The sequencing sample was made of peripheral blood. Receptors originate from an elderly man with active or convalescent COVID-19. Each CDR3 is given with its conserved first and last residue. D genes are given only for firm matches. Not every row has a clone size; where given, it reads once, few, many or a size class.

CDR3 length	V gene	clone size	D gene	J gene	CDR3 DNA	CDR3 protein
14	TRBV4-2	once	TRBD2	TRBJ2-3	TGTGCCAGCAGCCACGGACTAGCGGGAGCTACGCAGTATTTT	CASSHGLAGATQYF
16	TRBV5-6	-	TRBD2	TRBJ2-1	TGTGCCAGCAGCGGACGGACTAGCGGGAGATACGGTGAGCAGTTCTTC	CASSGRTSGRYGEQFF
13	TRBV20-1	-	-	TRBJ2-2	TGCAGTGCCAGTTATTGGAACACCGGGGAGCTGTTTTTT	CSASYWNTGELFF
15	TRBV9	-	TRBD1	TRBJ2-2	TGTGCCAGCAGCGCGAGGGACAGGGTTTTCGGGGAGCTGTTTTTT	CASSARDRVFGELFF
15	TRBV4-2	-	-	TRBJ2-7	TGTGCCAGCAGCCAAGATTTAACCCCAGGCTACGAGCAGTACTTC	CASSQDLTPGYEQYF
19	TRBV4-2	-	TRBD1	TRBJ2-3	TGTGCCAGCAGCCAAGACGGGCGGTTTACAGGGGGTCCCACAGATACGCAGTATTTT	CASSQDGRFTGGPTDTQYF
16	TRBV7-2	-	TRBD2	TRBJ2-3	TGTGCCAGCAGCACCGGACTAGCGGGAGGGTCAGATACGCAGTATTTT	CASSTGLAGGSDTQYF
23	TRBV19	-	TRBD2	TRBJ2-7	TGTGCCAGTAGTATTTTCTTCGGGGGCGGGAGGGCTATAATTAGGACTAAAATCTACGAGCAGTACTTC	CASSIFFGGGRAIIRTKIYEQYF
14	TRBV5-1	-	-	TRBJ2-1	TGCGCCAGCAGCTTGGGGACTTTTTACAATGAGCAGTTCTTC	CASSLGTFYNEQFF
15	TRBV9	-	TRBD1	TRBJ2-7	TGTGCCAGCAGCGTTGGGGGACAGGGATCGTACGAGCAGTACTTC	CASSVGGQGSYEQYF
15	TRBV7-8	-	-	TRBJ2-7	TGTGCCAGCAGCTTGGATAGCGATTCCTCCTACGAGCAGTACTTC	CASSLDSDSSYEQYF
15	TRBV19	-	TRBD2	TRBJ2-1	TGTGCCAGTAGTATAGATCAACTAGCGGGAAATGAGCAGTTCTTC	CASSIDQLAGNEQFF
17	TRBV10-3	-	TRBD1	TRBJ2-3	TGTGCCATCAGTGAGTCGCTGGCAGGGGGAAAATCAGATACGCAGTATTTT	CAISESLAGGKSDTQYF
16	TRBV7-2	-	TRBD1	TRBJ2-7	TGTGCCAGCAGCCAGAACCGGGACAGGGGTATGTACGAGCAGTACTTC	CASSQNRDRGMYEQYF
15	TRBV6-2/TRBV6-3	-	-	TRBJ2-7	TGTGCCAGCAGTTCCTCAGGACAGAGCTCCTACGAGCAGTACTTC	CASSSSGQSSYEQYF
15	TRBV7-6	-	TRBD1	TRBJ1-1	TGTGCCAGCAGCGTACAGGGGCGGGGGAACACTGAAGCTTTCTTT	CASSVQGRGNTEAFF
13	TRBV25-1	-	TRBD2	TRBJ2-1	TGTGCCAGCAGCGGGAGGGCCAGTGGTGAGCAGTTCTTC	CASSGRASGEQFF
13	TRBV9	-	-	TRBJ2-3	TGTGCCAGCAGCGTAGTGGAGCGAGGTACGCAGTATTTT	CASSVVERGTQYF
13	TRBV7-2	-	-	TRBJ2-4	TGTGCCAGCAGCCAGGTAGCCAAAAACATTCAGTACTTC	CASSQVAKNIQYF
14	TRBV28	-	-	TRBJ2-7	TGTGCCAGCAAGGGAAACAGGTATTCCTACGAGCAGTACTTC	CASKGNRYSYEQYF
13	TRBV4-3	-	-	TRBJ1-2	TGCGCCAGCAGCCAAGATAGACTCTATGGCTACACCTTC	CASSQDRLYGYTF
15	TRBV28	-	TRBD1	TRBJ1-2	TGTGCCAGCAGACCCCCAGGGGGCGGGGGCTATGGCTACACCTTC	CASRPPGGGGYGYTF